This T cell receptor (beta chain) was sequenced during a study of shared clonotypes between healthy human individuals. Sequencing used immunoSEQ multiplex PCR; TCRdb keeps in-frame clones, though not all of them. Of roughly 2.5 million clones listed, 85% to 95% are singletons. This clone was seen once. This CDR3 has 15 amino acids. V was cut by 5 bases and J by 8 bases, with 21 bases left in between. CDR1 is SEHNR, CDR2 FQNEAQ, per germline (reference sequence). The gene calls are TRBV7-9 and TRBJ1-2; a possible D gene is TRBD1 (6 bases). The sequenced material came from naive CD4+ T cells sorted from blood. Stated subset: CD45RA+ positively selected. This clonotype was sampled from a man aged 18 to 35 in good health. The CDR3 DNA is TGTGCCAGCAGCCCCTCTACAGGGACGGCGGGGGGCTACACCTTC. Its translation is CASSPSTGTAGGYTF.